The 25 T cell receptor beta chains below all came from one sample that was sequenced in a study of beta chain features in type 1 diabetes. No antigen has been identified for these receptors. Every bit of the isolated RNA underwent reverse transcription, so sequencing read expressed TCRB transcripts. Assay: immunoSEQ multiplex PCR; the TCRdb copy retains only in-frame clones and omits some. The sample contains almost 350,000 clones, 9.3% of which appear only once. General observations from the study: TCRB CDR3s from Type 1 diabetes patients were moderately but significantly shorter in all four CD4+ subsets.

The sample consisted of central memory CD4+ T cells from blood. These TCRs come from a man aged 25-45 years with type 1 diabetes.

This clone was picked up a small number of times. Different DNA sequences within this sample yield the same CDR3. This chain links TRBV7-9 with TRBJ1-1; D not resolved. In germline, CDR1 is SEHNR, CDR2 FQNEAQ (reference sequence). The CDR3 spans 14 residues. Trimming removed 1 base from V and 1 base from J, with 7 bases in between. In DNA form, the CDR3 reads TGTGCCAGCAGCTTAGGACAAACGAACACTGAAGCTTTCTTT. This translates into CASSLGQTNTEAFF.

The chain's CDR3 is CASSSPLGDGTGELFF. CDR3 bases: TGCGCCAGCAGCTCCCCCCTTGGGGATGGCACCGGGGAGCTGTTTTTT. The gene calls are TRBV5-1 and TRBJ2-2; no reliable D call. The CDR3 contains 16 residues. Germline V gene lookup returns CDR1 SGHRS and CDR2 YFSETQ. V lost 3 bases, J lost 4 bases, and 16 bases lay in between.

Only a few counts were recorded for this clone. The chain joins TRBV7-9 to TRBJ1-1, with D perhaps TRBD1 (6 bases). V was trimmed by 1 base and J by 7 bases, leaving 28 bases between them. Germline lookup yields CDR1 SEHNR and CDR2 FQNEAQ (reference sequence). The CDR3 runs 19 residues. CDR3 nucleotides: TGTGCCAGCAGCTTAGAGTACTTAAATGGGGGGCAGTCCCCCTTTGAAGCTTTCTTT. Translation gives CASSLEYLNGGQSPFEAFF.

A few counts support this clone. This rearrangement joins TRBV9 to TRBJ2-1; 10 bases line up with TRBD2. The CDR3 extends over 18 amino acids. Per the germline V gene, CDR1 is SGDLS and CDR2 is YYNGEE. The trim removed 0 bases at V and 6 bases at J, leaving 12 bases unmatched. The CDR3 DNA is TGTGCCAGCAGCGTAGCTCCCCGTGGTAGCGGGGGGTTCAATGAGCAGTTCTTC. It encodes CASSVAPRGSGGFNEQFF.

The gene calls are TRBV11-2 and TRBJ1-6; TRBD1 might be the D (6 bases). Germline V CDR1 and CDR2: SGHAT, FQNNGV. V gave up 2 bases and J gave up 4 bases, with 12 bases separating them. The CDR3 consists of 16 residues. CDR3: CASSLRGGDYNSPLHF. CDR3 nucleotides: TGTGCCAGCAGCTTACGAGGGGGAGATTATAATTCACCCCTCCACTTT.

This clone has just a few counts. This chain joins TRBV10-1 and TRBJ1-1; no clear D. V gave up 3 bases and J gave up 1 base, with 6 bases separating them. Germline CDR1 and CDR2: WNHNN and SYGVQD (reference sequence). The CDR3 extends over 13 amino acids. This CDR3 is CASSDQWNTEAFF. The DNA for the CDR3 is TGCGCCAGCAGTGACCAGTGGAACACTGAAGCTTTCTTT.

This clone turned up a few times. V is TRBV5-1 and J is TRBJ1-1, with TRBD1 matching over 10 bases. The germline gives CDR1 SGHRS, CDR2 YFSETQ. Unmatched junction bases numbered 4, after V lost 4 bases and J lost 1 base. This CDR3 has 15 residues. CDR3 nucleotides: TGCGCCAGCAGCACCCGGACAGGGGGGAACACTGAAGCTTTCTTT. Its protein product is CASSTRTGGNTEAFF.

This clone was counted once. The V gene is TRBV6-6, the J gene TRBJ2-6; D is unclear. Germline V lookup: CDR1 MNHNY, CDR2 SVGAGI (reference sequence). V lost 4 bases and J 2 bases, leaving 6 bases between the germline ends. CDR3 length equals 14 residues. CDR3 coding DNA: TGTGCCAGCAGTTTAGGGACTGGGGCCAACGTCCTGACTTTC. Translation: CASSLGTGANVLTF.

The chain employs TRBV7-2 and TRBJ2-7; no definite D call. The V end was cut by 5 bases, the J end by 0 bases, with 8 bases between. The CDR3 is made up of 13 amino acids. CDR1 and CDR2 (germline): SGHTA, FQGNSA. The CDR3 DNA reads TGTGCCAGCAGCGCGGATAGCTCCTACGAGCAGTACTTC. This gives the protein CASSADSSYEQYF.

The V and J genes are TRBV7-9 and TRBJ1-3; D call uncertain. CDR1 SEHNR and CDR2 FQNEAQ come from the germline V gene (reference sequence). The CDR3 sequence is 15 residues long. V lost 1 base to trimming and J lost 0 bases, with 7 bases between them. CDR3 sequence (DNA): TGTGCCAGCAGCTTAGGGGGTAACTCTGGAAACACCATATATTTT. Translation: CASSLGGNSGNTIYF.

This clone was seen a handful of times. The V call is TRBV23-1, the J call TRBJ2-3, with a tentative D call TRBD2 (5 bases). TRBV23-1 has ORF status, its function being uncertain. The CDR3 runs 12 residues. Trimming shortened V by 8 bases and J by 5 bases, and 11 bases separated the two germline ends. The DNA of the CDR3 is TGCGCCAGCCGGACTTATGGAGATACGCAGTATTTT. This encodes CASRTYGDTQYF.

V usage is TRBV15 and J usage is TRBJ1-2; unclear D gene. CDR3 length: 12 amino acids. Germline V CDR1 and CDR2: LNHNV, YYDKDF (reference sequence). Between the trimmed V and J ends, which lost 0 bases and 10 bases, there was a span of 9 bases. The CDR3 coding sequence is TGTGCCACCAGCAGAGATCACGGGCTCTACACCTTC. Its protein product is CATSRDHGLYTF.

This clone was seen a handful of times. The CDR3 sequence: CASSLSGGTQTQYF. CDR3 coding DNA: TGTGCCAGCAGTTTATCCGGAGGTACTCAGACCCAGTACTTC. V is TRBV27 and J is TRBJ2-5, with a weak D call TRBD2 (5 bases). This CDR3 is 14 amino acids long. The V end was cut by 0 bases, the J end by 6 bases, with 11 bases between. Germline CDR1 MNHEY, CDR2 SMNVEV (reference sequence).

This sequence joins TRBV19 and TRBJ1-2, with 8 bases aligning to TRBD1. The CDR3 runs to 16 residues. The V gene's germline CDR1 is LNHDA and CDR2 SQIVND (reference sequence). V lost 7 bases and J lost 4; bases outside the gene matches: 14. The CDR3: CASNEFAGTGSYGYTF. CDR3 in DNA: TGTGCCAGTAATGAATTCGCCGGGACAGGCTCCTATGGCTACACCTTC.

The V call is TRBV5-1, the J call TRBJ2-3, with TRBD2 identical over 7 bases. Trimming cost V 7 bases and J 3 bases; bases outside gene matches: 11. The CDR3 consists of 15 residues. Germline CDR1 is SGHRS and CDR2 is YFSETQ. The CDR3 region is CASARGAGETDTQYF. The CDR3 DNA reads as TGCGCCAGCGCCCGTGGGGCGGGGGAGACAGATACGCAGTATTTT.

This chain links TRBV5-1 with TRBJ2-7; TRBD1 or TRBD2 may be the D gene (5 bases each). Germline V gene lookup returns CDR1 SGHRS and CDR2 YFSETQ. The CDR3 runs to 14 residues. The germline V and J ends were trimmed by 0 bases and 5 bases, with 12 bases remaining between them. For the CDR3, the DNA is TGCGCCAGCAGCTTGGTCTGGGGGAACGACGAGCAGTACTTC. Residues: CASSLVWGNDEQYF.

There are a few counts of this clone. V usage is TRBV19 and J usage is TRBJ1-5, with D unclear. Germline V gene lookup returns CDR1 LNHDA and CDR2 SQIVND (reference sequence). Trimming cost V 8 bases and J 3 bases, with 11 bases left between them. This CDR3 comprises 13 residues. As DNA, the CDR3 is TGTGCCAGTTCCCCCGGGGTCAATCAGCCCCAGCATTTT. Translated: CASSPGVNQPQHF.

Only a few counts were recorded for this clone. The chain is built from TRBV7-2 and TRBJ2-3; possible D gene TRBD2, 6 bases. This CDR3 has 14 amino acids. Germline V gives CDR1 SGHTA, CDR2 FQGNSA. V dropped 6 bases and J dropped 2 bases, with 12 bases sitting between them. CDR3 DNA: TGTGCCAGCAGACCTGGGGGGAACACAGATACGCAGTATTTT. Amino acids: CASRPGGNTDTQYF. Drawing the rest from reference TRBV7-2 and TRBJ2-3, the complete variable domain is GAGVSQSPSNKVTEKGKDVELRCDPISGHTALYWYRQSLGQGLEFLIYFQGNSAPDKSGLPSDRFSAERTGGSVSTLTIQRTQQEDSAVYLCASRPGGNTDTQYFGPGTRLTVL.

The V gene is TRBV28, the J gene TRBJ1-1; possible D gene TRBD1, 6 bases. The CDR3 is 12 residues long. CDR1 and CDR2 from the germline V gene are MDHEN and SYDVKM. Trimming left V 6 bases short and J 5 bases short, with 10 bases between. The CDR3 coding sequence is TGTGCCAGCAGGTCGACAGGAACTGAAGCTTTCTTT. This gives the protein CASRSTGTEAFF.

In this sample, this clone turned up a few times. The rearrangement joins TRBV9 to TRBJ2-5; 9 bases fit TRBD2. V lost 4 bases and J lost 0; bases outside the gene matches: 4. Per the germline V gene, CDR1 is SGDLS and CDR2 is YYNGEE. The CDR3 sequence is 15 residues long. The DNA of the CDR3 is TGTGCCAGCAGCTTTAGCGGGGGTAACCAAGAGACCCAGTACTTC. Translation: CASSFSGGNQETQYF.

This clone was seen more than once but under ten times. The V and J genes are TRBV19 and TRBJ1-1; TRBD1 aligns across 8 bases. This CDR3 has 17 residues. Germline assignment: CDR1 LNHDA and CDR2 SQIVND (reference sequence). With 5 bases clipped from V and 3 bases from J, the junction kept 14 bases outside the gene matches. Here the CDR3 reads CASSAQLGQGGDTEAFF. CDR3 sequence (DNA): TGTGCCAGTAGTGCGCAACTCGGACAGGGAGGAGACACTGAAGCTTTCTTT.

The chain joins TRBV9 to TRBJ1-6; D not certain. The CDR3 sequence is 13 residues long. CDR1 is SGDLS and CDR2 is YYNGEE in the germline V gene. V was clipped by 8 bases and J by 7 bases, with 13 bases between them. CDR3 sequence: CASSQSPNSPLHF. Written as DNA, the CDR3 is TGTGCCAGTTCACAGAGCCCCAATTCACCCCTCCACTTT. The entire variable domain, with the rest obtained from reference TRBV9 and TRBJ1-6, is as follows: DSGVTQTPKHLITATGQRVTLRCSPRSGDLSVYWYQQSLDQGLQFLIQYYNGEERAKGNILERFSAQQFPDLHSELNLSSLELGDSALYFCASSQSPNSPLHFGNGTRLTVT.

In its sample, this clone was seen a few times. The chain joins TRBV9 to TRBJ1-3; tentatively, D is TRBD1 (5 bases). Trimming pared 5 bases from V and 11 bases from J, leaving 14 bases between. The CDR3 contains 12 residues. CDR1 is SGDLS and CDR2 is YYNGEE in the germline V gene. The CDR3 DNA reads TGTGCCAGCAGGGGGGAGGGATCCTCCATATATTTT. This codes for CASRGEGSSIYF.

This clone was picked up one time. The chain uses TRBV7-2 and TRBJ2-3; 7 positions match TRBD1. The CDR3 spans 15 residues. Unmatched junction bases numbered 11, after V lost 5 bases and J lost 6 bases. Germline loops: CDR1 SGHTA, CDR2 FQGNSA. The CDR3 nucleotides are TGTGCCAGCAGCCTGAGACAGGGCCCGGGTGATACGCAGTATTTT. Translated: CASSLRQGPGDTQYF.

This clone was observed a few times. This rearrangement joins TRBV7-2 to TRBJ2-3; D unclear. The CDR3 totals 14 residues. Trimming stripped 2 bases from V and 6 bases from J, with 12 bases between. Germline V gene sequence: CDR1 SGHTA, CDR2 FQGNSA. The CDR3 is CASSLTRAGDTQYF. The CDR3 DNA follows: TGTGCCAGCAGCTTAACCCGGGCTGGGGATACGCAGTATTTT. The variable domain in full, completed from reference TRBV7-2 and TRBJ2-3, reads GAGVSQSPSNKVTEKGKDVELRCDPISGHTALYWYRQSLGQGLEFLIYFQGNSAPDKSGLPSDRFSAERTGGSVSTLTIQRTQQEDSAVYLCASSLTRAGDTQYFGPGTRLTVL.